This T cell receptor beta chain was recovered during a study of control samples from healthy donors and cancer patients. Comments on this clone: The junction departs from germline at one end; a sequencing error may be responsible.

Assay: immunoSEQ multiplex PCR; the TCRdb copy retains only in-frame clones and omits some. The sample has 150,000 to 200,000 clones; 75% to 95% are singletons. This TCR came from a woman between 40 and 50 years old in good health. The sample taken for sequencing was blood.

CDR3 in DNA: TGTGCCAGCAGAGAAGCTTGGACAGGCGGCTACACCTTC. This codes for CASREAWTGGYTF. The gene calls are TRBV2 and TRBJ1-2, with 7 positions matching TRBD1. CDR1 is SNHLY, CDR2 FYNNEI, per germline. This CDR3 has 13 amino acids.